The subject of this entry is one TCR beta chain. What it binds is not known. The data are from a study of blood T cells in healthy people across ages. Primed by a sample-barcoded 5' primer and a J-beta primer mix, a second PCR proceeded for roughly 7 to 12 cycles. A single record per CDR3 protein comes from TCRdb applying MiXCR to the 5' RACE reads. The sample consists of fewer than 800,000 distinct CDR3 sequences, around 45% of them appearing once. Study-level findings and limits: Per-million-T-cell TCR beta diversity fell roughly linearly with age.

Roughly 9.5 milliliters of peripheral blood were drawn from each donor into EDTA-treated tubes. Sequenced input: blood. The sequence came from a woman aged 55-70 years in good health.

CDR3 nucleotide sequence: TGTGCCAGCAGCCGGAGCGGGGGGTACACAGATACGCAGTATTTT. It encodes CASSRSGGYTDTQYF. The chain couples TRBV9 to TRBJ2-3; 9 bases are a match to TRBD2. The CDR3 consists of 15 residues. V lost 4 bases and J lost 2; bases outside the gene matches: 5. The germline gives CDR1 SGDLS, CDR2 YYNGEE.